These 27 T cell receptor beta chains were sequenced from one sample in a study of cytomegalovirus exposure and HLA in healthy donors. 60 Vbeta and 13 Jbeta primers were used in PCR. Using immunoSEQ multiplex PCR, the repertoire was profiled, and TCRdb retains in-frame clones only, with some absent. The sample includes about 110,000 clones, roughly 71% of them seen just once. Sequenced material: PBMCs. The receptors shown here come from a man in his forties in good health and CMV-seropositive.

This sequence joins TRBV7-3 and TRBJ2-3; TRBD2 agrees at 8 bases. V lost 4 bases, J lost 5 bases, and 2 bases stayed unmatched. The CDR3 is 13 amino acids. The germline CDR1 and CDR2 sequences are SGHTA and FQGTGA. The DNA of the CDR3 is TGTGCCAGCAGCTCGGGGGGGGGAGATACGCAGTATTTT. This translates into CASSSGGGDTQYF.

V and J are TRBV9 and TRBJ2-2, with D perhaps TRBD1 (6 bases). The CDR3 consists of 14 residues. Trimming took off 3 bases at V and 3 bases at J, with 9 bases between the two ends. CDR1 SGDLS and CDR2 YYNGEE come from the germline V gene. The CDR3 loop is CASSAGTYTGELFF. The CDR3 bases are TGTGCCAGCAGCGCCGGGACATACACCGGGGAGCTGTTTTTT. Full variable domain (missing parts from reference TRBV9 and TRBJ2-2): DSGVTQTPKHLITATGQRVTLRCSPRSGDLSVYWYQQSLDQGLQFLIQYYNGEERAKGNILERFSAQQFPDLHSELNLSSLELGDSALYFCASSAGTYTGELFFGEGSRLTVL.

The chain carries TRBV28 and TRBJ2-2; D remains ambiguous. Trimming took off 4 bases at V and 4 bases at J, with 4 bases between the two ends. This CDR3 comprises 12 residues. Germline lookup yields CDR1 MDHEN and CDR2 SYDVKM. CDR3 sequence: CASSSSTGELFF. The CDR3 DNA reads TGTGCCAGCAGTTCCTCCACCGGGGAGCTGTTTTTT. The variable domain in full, with the rest retrieved from reference TRBV28 and TRBJ2-2, is DVKVTQSSRYLVKRTGEKVFLECVQDMDHENMFWYRQDPGLGLRLIYFSYDVKMKEKGDIPEGYSVSREKKERFSLILESASTNQTSMYLCASSSSTGELFFGEGSRLTVL.

V is TRBV4-1 and J is TRBJ2-7, with D tentatively TRBD2 (6 bases). Looked up from germline, CDR1 is MGHRA and CDR2 is YSYEKL. V was cut by 6 bases and J by 0 bases, with 15 bases left in between. The length of the CDR3 is 15 residues. The CDR3 reads CASSLGVGGSYEQYV. The DNA for the CDR3 is TGCGCCAGCAGTCTAGGCGTGGGAGGCTCCTACGAGCAGTACGTC.

This chain connects TRBV4-3 to TRBJ2-3; D is ambiguous. Germline loops: CDR1 LGHNA, CDR2 YSLEER. The CDR3 is 15 amino acids. Trimming cost V 5 bases and J 1 base, with 13 bases left between them. The DNA of the CDR3 is TGCGCCAGCAGCTCAAGGAGTCTCGGCACAGATACGCAGTATTTT. This encodes CASSSRSLGTDTQYF.

V usage is TRBV4-1 and J usage is TRBJ1-1, with 7 bases fitting TRBD1. After removal of 4 bases from V and 8 bases from J, the junction contained 13 bases not matched to a gene. The CDR3 contains 15 residues. CDR1 and CDR2 (germline): MGHRA, YSYEKL. CDR3 in DNA: TGCGCCAGCAGCCCGTCGACAGGGACGCTCACGGAAGCTTTCTTT. Amino acids: CASSPSTGTLTEAFF.

The chain combines TRBV7-8 with TRBJ2-7; TRBD1 agrees at 8 bases. The germline gives CDR1 SGHVS, CDR2 FQNEAQ. After removal of 5 bases from V and 3 bases from J, the junction contained 3 bases not matched to a gene. The CDR3 sequence is 13 residues long. In DNA form, the CDR3 reads TGTGCCAGCAGCCCGGGACAGGTCTACGAGCAGTACTTC. It codes for CASSPGQVYEQYF.

J is TRBJ2-1 and V is TRBV9; D remains unclear. Per the germline V gene, CDR1 is SGDLS and CDR2 is YYNGEE. The length of the CDR3 is 12 residues. V lost 6 bases to trimming and J lost 7 bases, with 11 bases between them. The CDR3 reads CASTGGGNEQFF. CDR3 nucleotide sequence: TGTGCCAGCACCGGCGGCGGAAATGAGCAGTTCTTC.

This clone was observed a few times. The V gene is TRBV4-1, the J gene TRBJ2-1; 7 bases line up with TRBD1. CDR3 size: 12 residues. The J segment lost 12 bases and the V segment lost 4 bases, leaving 6 bases of the junction unmatched. Per germline, CDR1 MGHRA and CDR2 YSYEKL. CDR3 in amino acids: CASSLVRDRQFF. The CDR3 DNA sequence: TGCGCCAGCAGCCTCGTCCGGGACAGGCAGTTCTTC.

The table lists this clone with a few counts. V is TRBV13 and J is TRBJ2-3, with TRBD2 matching 16 bases. V lost 3 bases to trimming and J lost 10 bases; unmatched junction nucleotides: 13. This CDR3 spans 18 amino acids. Germline CDR1 and CDR2: PRHDT and FYEKMQ (reference sequence). Written as DNA, the CDR3 is TGTGCCAGCAGCTTCGGGACTAGCGGGAGGGCCTCACGACGGCCGCAGTATTTT. Translated, it gives CASSFGTSGRASRRPQYF.

This chain links TRBV5-1 with TRBJ1-4; 7 positions agree with TRBD1. The trim removed 1 base at V and 5 bases at J, leaving 5 bases unmatched. Germline CDR1 and CDR2: SGHRS and YFSETQ. CDR3 length: 15 amino acids. The CDR3 DNA sequence: TGCGCCAGCAGCTTGTTGGGACAGAGAAATGAAAAACTGTTTTTT. It yields the protein CASSLLGQRNEKLFF.

This chain uses TRBV6-5 with TRBJ1-5; 7 bases line up with TRBD1. Germline values: CDR1 MNHEY, CDR2 SVGAGI. This CDR3 has 15 residues. The ends lost 2 bases at V and 9 bases at J; junction bases unmatched: 10. Here the CDR3 reads CASSYHRAGGWPQHF. CDR3 in DNA: TGTGCCAGCAGTTACCACAGGGCAGGGGGATGGCCCCAGCATTTT.

This clone appeared a single time. The V call is TRBV6-1, the J call TRBJ2-7; possible D gene TRBD2, 5 bases. The CDR3 is made up of 13 amino acids. Trimming left V 2 bases short and J 4 bases short, with 9 bases between. Germline V CDR1 and CDR2: MNHNS, SASEGT. In DNA, the CDR3 is TGTGCCAGCAGTGAATCTTCGGGGTACGAGCAGTACGTC. This codes for CASSESSGYEQYV.

The chain links TRBV5-1 to TRBJ1-1; a weak D match, TRBD1 (6 bases). Germline V gives CDR1 SGHRS, CDR2 YFSETQ. The germline V and J ends were trimmed by 3 bases and 6 bases, with 9 bases remaining between them. This CDR3 contains 12 residues. Here the CDR3 reads CASSSKGAEAFF. The CDR3 coding sequence is TGCGCCAGCAGCTCAAAGGGGGCTGAAGCTTTCTTT.

A remark on this clone: One end of the junction varies from germline; a read error may be responsible. This chain links TRBV7-3 with TRBJ1-1, with no clear D. Germline values: CDR1 SGHTA, CDR2 FQGTGA. There are 13 residues in the CDR3. The CDR3 nucleotides are TGTGCCAGCAGCTTATTGCTTGACACTGAAGCCTTCTTT. This translates into CASSLLLDTEAFF.

A few counts support this clone. This sequence joins TRBV18 and TRBJ2-7, with 14 bases lining up with TRBD2. The CDR3 totals 17 residues. From germline, CDR1 is KGHSH and CDR2 LQKENI. The V segment lost 6 bases and the J segment 1 base; nucleotides outside the gene matches: 8. CDR3 nucleotides: TGTGCCAGCTCCGGACTAGCGGGAGGCCCCCATTCCTACGAGCAGTACGTC. Translating it yields CASSGLAGGPHSYEQYV.

The V call is TRBV30, the J call TRBJ2-1, with D uncertain. Germline CDR1 and CDR2: GTSNPN and SVGIG (reference sequence). The CDR3 runs to 13 residues. V dropped 0 bases and J dropped 3 bases, with 6 bases sitting between them. The CDR3 reads CAWSVHDYNEQFF. The CDR3 DNA is TGTGCCTGGAGTGTACACGACTACAATGAGCAGTTCTTC.

This chain connects TRBV6-1 to TRBJ1-5, with a tentative D call TRBD1 (6 bases). The V gene's germline CDR1 is MNHNS and CDR2 SASEGT. Deletions cut 4 bases from V and 4 bases from J, with 11 bases between. The length of the CDR3 is 14 residues. The CDR3 nucleotides read TGTGCCAGCAGTGGAGGGGGTAATAATCAGCCCCAGCATTTT. The encoded protein is CASSGGGNNQPQHF.

The chain links TRBV2 to TRBJ1-1, with 7 bases identical to TRBD1. Per germline, CDR1 SNHLY and CDR2 FYNNEI. J was trimmed by 3 bases and V by 7 bases; bases with no gene match: 8. The length of the CDR3 is 14 residues. CDR3 bases: TGTGCCAGCACCCGGGACAGAGACTACACTGAAGCTTTCTTT. Protein product: CASTRDRDYTEAFF.

This sequence joins TRBV7-8 and TRBJ2-1; D unclear. The V end was cut by 2 bases, the J end by 5 bases, with 7 bases between. This CDR3 contains 13 residues. CDR1 and CDR2 from the germline V gene are SGHVS and FQNEAQ. CDR3 sequence (DNA): TGTGCCAGCAGCTTATCACAGAACAATGAGCAGTTCTTC. Translation gives CASSLSQNNEQFF.

This clone was counted once. The chain links TRBV7-7 to TRBJ2-2; 8 nucleotides line up with TRBD1. The CDR3 covers 14 residues. Germline CDR1 reads SSHAT; CDR2 reads FNYEAQ (reference sequence). The CDR3 sequence is CASSGQGNTGELFF. The DNA for the CDR3 is TGTGCTAGCTCCGGACAGGGGAACACCGGGGAGCTGTTTTTT.

V gene TRBV30 combines with J gene TRBJ2-7, with TRBD2 matching over 14 bases. The V gene's germline CDR1 is GTSNPN and CDR2 SVGIG (reference sequence). The J segment lost 3 bases and the V segment lost 2 bases, leaving 18 bases of the junction unmatched. The CDR3 is made up of 20 amino acids. The CDR3 is CAWSLPTGTSGSVSGYEQYV. The CDR3, as DNA: TGTGCCTGGAGTCTCCCTACCGGGACTAGCGGGAGTGTCTCAGGCTACGAGCAGTACGTC.

The chain joins TRBV7-8 to TRBJ2-7, with TRBD1 matching over 9 bases. Germline V gives CDR1 SGHVS, CDR2 FQNEAQ. The CDR3 is 15 residues long. Losses at the gene ends were 5 bases for V and 6 bases for J; bases not matched to a gene: 11. The CDR3 nucleotides read TGTGCCAGCAGCCCTCCCGGGGACAGGGTGAGCGAGCAGTACTTC. It is translated as CASSPPGDRVSEQYF.

The chain carries TRBV19 and TRBJ1-4; D is unclear. The V end lost 3 bases, the J end lost 2 bases, and 7 bases lay between the germline ends. The CDR3 covers 14 residues. The germline V gene has CDR1 LNHDA and CDR2 SQIVND (reference sequence). Here the CDR3 reads CASSIEMTNEKLFF. The CDR3 DNA follows: TGTGCCAGTAGTATCGAGATGACTAATGAAAAACTGTTTTTT.

The chain carries TRBV30 and TRBJ1-4, with D maybe TRBD1 (5 bases). The V gene lost 1 base and the J gene lost 11 bases, with 17 bases spanning the gap. Germline CDR1 is GTSNPN and CDR2 is SVGIG (reference sequence). The CDR3 runs to 14 residues. The CDR3 reads CAWSETMDTGKLFF. The CDR3 DNA follows: TGTGCCTGGAGTGAGACCATGGACACCGGGAAACTGTTTTTT.

The rearrangement links TRBV11-2 to TRBJ1-5, with D unresolved. This CDR3 has 13 amino acids. Germline CDR1 and CDR2: SGHAT and FQNNGV. V was trimmed by 4 bases and J by 4 bases, leaving 8 bases between them. This chain's CDR3 is CASSSERNQPQHF. As DNA, the CDR3 is TGTGCCAGCAGCTCCGAGCGGAATCAGCCCCAGCATTTT.

J is TRBJ2-3 and V is TRBV29-1, with 8 bases identical to TRBD2. The V gene's germline CDR1 is SQVTM and CDR2 ANQGSEA. The CDR3 is 15 residues long. The J segment lost 4 bases and the V segment lost 1 base, leaving 7 bases of the junction unmatched. CDR3 nucleotide sequence: TGCAGCGTTGAAGTAAGCGGGAGTAAGGCAGATACGCAGTATTTT. Amino acid sequence: CSVEVSGSKADTQYF.